This T cell receptor beta chain is from a study of T cell responses to AZD1222 COVID-19 vaccine. Study results and caveats: Mostly white British, mostly female donors; authors suggested clonal diversity may be underestimated.

To note about this clone: Antigen specificity is unknown.

Some clones are missing from TCRdb's copy, which holds only in-frame ones; the method was immunoSEQ multiplex PCR. The table lists 150,000 to 200,000 clones, just over 90% of them singletons, with 1% to 1.5% in the top ten. It was second doses at about 4 or about 12 weeks that were pooled. CDR1 is SGHRS, CDR2 YFSETQ, per germline. The CDR3 loop spans 19 amino acids. V trimming: 4 bases; J trimming: 0 bases; junction bases outside the gene matches: 11. This chain links TRBV5-1 with TRBJ2-1, with TRBD2 matching over 12 bases. The source was peripheral blood, collected 28 days after the second AZD1222 dose. The receptor comes from an adult who received the AZD1222 COVID-19 vaccine. CDR3 in DNA: TGCGCCAGCAGCCCTTCTAGCGGGAGGGCCCGGAGCTCCTACAATGAGCAGTTCTTC. The encoded protein is CASSPSSGRARSSYNEQFF.